This T cell receptor beta chain was captured by sequencing in a study of blood T cell repertoires in COVID-19. Authors' methods: By means of reference gene primer amplification, nucleated cell counts were estimated. Using immunoSEQ multiplex PCR, the repertoire was profiled, and TCRdb retains in-frame clones only, with some absent. D and trimming come from the DNA, and the V and J calls and clone size come from that table. The profile shows around 220,000 clones, 90% of them singletons. Recruits, aged about 18 to 89 years, lived in 20 to 30 US areas. Which cohort a participant joined came from the clinical history participants gave. The sequenced sample was PBMCs or T cells enriched from blood (not recorded which). The sequence was collected from a man younger than 40 who had been exposed to COVID-19.

CDR3 in amino acids: CASSEAGDRGGQPQHF. The CDR3 coding sequence is TGTGCCAGCAGTGAAGCGGGTGACAGGGGGGGGCAGCCCCAGCATTTT. The chain employs TRBV6-1 and TRBJ1-5; TRBD1 agrees at 9 bases. After removal of 0 bases from V and 7 bases from J, the junction contained 7 bases not matched to a gene. Germline assignment: CDR1 MNHNS and CDR2 SASEGT. CDR3 length: 16 residues.